Sequencing of this TCR beta chain was carried out in a study of read filtering for tumor transcriptome and immune sequencing. As for the study in general: RNA-seq yielded only about 75 to 1,300 TCR reads, IR-seq about 3.5 to 10.27 million.

This clonotype was seen more than once but under ten times. This library used 300 to 450 ng RNA and molecular barcoded adaptors spanning alpha/delta and beta/gamma chains. TCRdb re-derived calls from the reads in MiXCR, one entry per CDR3 protein. The sample has approximately 140,000 distinct CDR3 sequences; about 13% are singletons. Material: a population of CD138-negative cells sorted from bone marrow. The TCR originated in a donor at least 40 years old with multiple myeloma.

This CDR3 is CASSQAGGRGTGELFF. CDR3 coding DNA: TGTGCCAGCAGTCAGGCGGGCGGTAGGGGGACCGGGGAGCTGTTTTTT. The chain couples TRBV2 to TRBJ2-2; TRBD1 is a possible D gene (6 bases). The V gene lost 5 bases and the J gene lost 5 bases, with 18 bases spanning the gap. The CDR3 runs to 16 residues. CDR1 and CDR2 from the germline V gene are SNHLY and FYNNEI.